The T cell receptor (beta chain) under discussion was sequenced for a study of blood T cell repertoires in COVID-19. Generated by immunoSEQ multiplex PCR, the TCRdb table keeps only in-frame clones and is missing some. The sample lists roughly 310,000 clones, roughly 90% seen once, with 2.9% in the top ten. The CDR3 has 19 residues. The germline gives CDR1 SGHDN, CDR2 FVKESK. Trimming took 4 bases from V and 0 from J; bases not matched to a gene: 12. Sequences were obtained from peripheral blood. The clonotype comes from a woman in her twenties or thirties with COVID-19, enrolled during active disease. The V call is TRBV14, the J call TRBJ2-6, with TRBD1 matching over 7 bases. The CDR3 loop reads CASSPIGQVTYSGANVLTF. CDR3 in DNA: TGTGCCAGCAGCCCCATCGGACAGGTTACGTACTCTGGGGCCAACGTCCTGACTTTC.